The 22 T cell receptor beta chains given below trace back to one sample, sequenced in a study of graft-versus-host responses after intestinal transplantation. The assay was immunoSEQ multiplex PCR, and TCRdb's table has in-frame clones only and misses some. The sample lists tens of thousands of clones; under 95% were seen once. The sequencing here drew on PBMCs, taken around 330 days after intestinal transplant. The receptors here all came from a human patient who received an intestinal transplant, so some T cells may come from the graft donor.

CDR3 region: CAIHSGRLSPDTQYF. CDR3 nucleotides: TGTGCCATCCATTCGGGGAGATTGAGTCCAGATACGCAGTATTTT. The chain recombines TRBV6-1 with TRBJ2-3, with D tentatively TRBD2 (5 bases). V dropped 10 bases and J dropped 4 bases, with 21 bases sitting between them. CDR1 and CDR2 from the germline V gene are MNHNS and SASEGT. This CDR3 spans 15 amino acids.

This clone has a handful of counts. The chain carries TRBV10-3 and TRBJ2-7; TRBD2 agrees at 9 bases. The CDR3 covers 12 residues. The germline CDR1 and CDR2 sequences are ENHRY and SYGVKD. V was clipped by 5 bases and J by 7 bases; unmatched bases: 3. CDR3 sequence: CAISLAGHEQYF. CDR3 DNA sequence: TGTGCCATCAGTCTAGCGGGGCATGAGCAGTACTTC.

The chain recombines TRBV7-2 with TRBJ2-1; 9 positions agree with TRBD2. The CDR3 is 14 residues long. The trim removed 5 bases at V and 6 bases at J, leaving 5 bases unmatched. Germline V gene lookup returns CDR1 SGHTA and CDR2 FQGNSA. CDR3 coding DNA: TGTGCCAGCAGCCCTAGCGGGACCCGCAATGAGCAGTTCTTC. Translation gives CASSPSGTRNEQFF.

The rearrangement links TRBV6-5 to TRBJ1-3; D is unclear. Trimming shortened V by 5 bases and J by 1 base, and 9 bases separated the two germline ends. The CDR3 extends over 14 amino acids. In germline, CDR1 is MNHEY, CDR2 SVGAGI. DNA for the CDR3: TGTGCCAGCAGTCCACCCGGATCTGGAAACACCATATATTTT. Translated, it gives CASSPPGSGNTIYF.

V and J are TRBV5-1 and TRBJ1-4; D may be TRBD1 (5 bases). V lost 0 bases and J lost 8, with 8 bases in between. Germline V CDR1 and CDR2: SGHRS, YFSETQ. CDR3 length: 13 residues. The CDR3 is CASSLAGGEKLFF. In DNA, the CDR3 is TGCGCCAGCAGCTTGGCCGGGGGAGAAAAACTGTTTTTT.

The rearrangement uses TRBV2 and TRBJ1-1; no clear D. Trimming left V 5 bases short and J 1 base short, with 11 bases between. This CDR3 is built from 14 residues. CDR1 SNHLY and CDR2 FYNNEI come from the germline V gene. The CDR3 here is CASSYRAQNTEAFF. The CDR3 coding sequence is TGTGCCAGCAGTTACCGGGCCCAGAACACTGAAGCTTTCTTT.

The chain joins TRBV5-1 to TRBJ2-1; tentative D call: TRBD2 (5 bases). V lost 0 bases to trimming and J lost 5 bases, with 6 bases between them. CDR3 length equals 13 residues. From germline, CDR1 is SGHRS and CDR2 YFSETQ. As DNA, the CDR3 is TGCGCCAGCAGCTTGGAGCGGAACAATGAGCAGTTCTTC. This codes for CASSLERNNEQFF.

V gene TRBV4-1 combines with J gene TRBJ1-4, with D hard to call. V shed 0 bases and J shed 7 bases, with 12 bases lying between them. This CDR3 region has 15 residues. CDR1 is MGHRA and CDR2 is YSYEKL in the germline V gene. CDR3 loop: CASSQELLVSEKLFF. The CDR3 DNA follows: TGCGCCAGCAGCCAAGAACTCCTAGTGAGTGAAAAACTGTTTTTT.

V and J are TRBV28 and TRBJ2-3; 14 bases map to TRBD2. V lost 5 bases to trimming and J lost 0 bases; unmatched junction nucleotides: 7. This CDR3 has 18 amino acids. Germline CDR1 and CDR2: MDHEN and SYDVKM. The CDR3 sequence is CASSPPGLAGASTDTQYF. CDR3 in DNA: TGTGCCAGCAGTCCCCCGGGACTAGCGGGGGCCAGCACAGATACGCAGTATTTT.

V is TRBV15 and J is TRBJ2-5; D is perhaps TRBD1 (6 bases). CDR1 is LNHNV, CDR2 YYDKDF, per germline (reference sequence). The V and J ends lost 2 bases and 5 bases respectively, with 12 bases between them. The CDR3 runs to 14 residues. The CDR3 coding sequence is TGTGCCACCAGCAGACTGGGGGCAAGGGAGACCCAGTACTTC. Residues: CATSRLGARETQYF.

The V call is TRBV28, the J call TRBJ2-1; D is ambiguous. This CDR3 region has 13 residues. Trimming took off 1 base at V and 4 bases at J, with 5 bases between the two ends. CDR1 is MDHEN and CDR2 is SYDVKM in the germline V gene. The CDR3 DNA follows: TGTGCCAGCAGTTTATACCAGTACAATGAGCAGTTCTTC. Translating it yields CASSLYQYNEQFF. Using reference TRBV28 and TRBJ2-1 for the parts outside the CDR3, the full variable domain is DVKVTQSSRYLVKRTGEKVFLECVQDMDHENMFWYRQDPGLGLRLIYFSYDVKMKEKGDIPEGYSVSREKKERFSLILESASTNQTSMYLCASSLYQYNEQFFGPGTRLTVL.

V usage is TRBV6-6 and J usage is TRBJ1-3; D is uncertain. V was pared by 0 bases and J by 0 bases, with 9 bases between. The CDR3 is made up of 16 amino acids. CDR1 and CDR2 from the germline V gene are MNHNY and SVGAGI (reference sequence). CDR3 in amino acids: CASSYSSPTSGNTIYF. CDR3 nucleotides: TGTGCCAGCAGTTACTCGAGTCCGACCTCTGGAAACACCATATATTTT.

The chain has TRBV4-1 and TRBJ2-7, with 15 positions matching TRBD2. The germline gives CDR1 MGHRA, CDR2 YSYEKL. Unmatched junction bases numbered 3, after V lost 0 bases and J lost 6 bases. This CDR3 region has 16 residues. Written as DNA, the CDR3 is TGCGCCAGCAGCCAAGATGGGGGACTAGCGGGAGGCGAGCAGTACTTC. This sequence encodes CASSQDGGLAGGEQYF.

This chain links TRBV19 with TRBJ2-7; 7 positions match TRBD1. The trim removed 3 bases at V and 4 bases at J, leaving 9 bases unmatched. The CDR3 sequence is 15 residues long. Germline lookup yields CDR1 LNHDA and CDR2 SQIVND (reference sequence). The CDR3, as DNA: TGTGCCAGTAGTATGCGGACAGGTCAAGCTTACGAGCAGTACTTC. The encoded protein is CASSMRTGQAYEQYF.

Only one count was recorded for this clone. CDR3 in DNA: TGTGCCAGCAGTGACTTGACAGGAAACACTGAAGCTTTCTTT. This codes for CASSDLTGNTEAFF. This chain uses TRBV6-5 with TRBJ1-1; D is perhaps TRBD1 (6 bases). This CDR3 contains 14 residues. Looked up from germline, CDR1 is MNHEY and CDR2 is SVGAGI. Deletions cut 5 bases from V and 2 bases from J, with 12 bases between.

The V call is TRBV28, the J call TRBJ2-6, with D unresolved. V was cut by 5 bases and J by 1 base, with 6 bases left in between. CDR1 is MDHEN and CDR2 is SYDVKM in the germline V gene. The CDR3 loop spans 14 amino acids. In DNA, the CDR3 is TGTGCCAGCAGTCCAACATCTGGGGCCAACGTCCTGACTTTC. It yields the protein CASSPTSGANVLTF. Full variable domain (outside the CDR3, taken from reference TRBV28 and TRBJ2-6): DVKVTQSSRYLVKRTGEKVFLECVQDMDHENMFWYRQDPGLGLRLIYFSYDVKMKEKGDIPEGYSVSREKKERFSLILESASTNQTSMYLCASSPTSGANVLTFGAGSRLTVL.

CDR3 sequence reads: CASSYEGGQLNTEAFF. The CDR3 coding sequence is TGTGCCAGCAGTTACGAAGGGGGACAGCTGAACACTGAAGCTTTCTTT. The V and J genes are TRBV6-5 and TRBJ1-1, with TRBD1 matching 7 bases. There are 16 residues in the CDR3. The germline CDR1 and CDR2 sequences are MNHEY and SVGAGI. V gave up 2 bases and J gave up 0 bases; unmatched junction bases: 6.

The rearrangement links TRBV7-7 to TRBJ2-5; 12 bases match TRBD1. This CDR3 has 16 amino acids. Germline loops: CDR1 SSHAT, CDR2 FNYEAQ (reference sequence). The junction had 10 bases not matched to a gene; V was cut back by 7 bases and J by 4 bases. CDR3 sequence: CASIPGGDRGRETQYF. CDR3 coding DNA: TGTGCCAGCATCCCCGGGGGGGACAGGGGGCGAGAGACCCAGTACTTC.

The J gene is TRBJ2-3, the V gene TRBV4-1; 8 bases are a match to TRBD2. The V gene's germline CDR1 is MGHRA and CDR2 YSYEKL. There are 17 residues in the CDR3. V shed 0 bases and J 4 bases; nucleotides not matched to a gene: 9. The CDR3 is CASSQEWAGGNADTQYF. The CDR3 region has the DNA TGCGCCAGCAGCCAAGAATGGGCGGGGGGCAACGCAGATACGCAGTATTTT.

The CDR3 region is CASRAILDNYGYTF. The DNA for the CDR3 is TGTGCCAGCAGGGCCATCTTAGATAACTATGGCTACACCTTC. The chain uses TRBV6-5 and TRBJ1-2; no definite D call. Germline V gene lookup returns CDR1 MNHEY and CDR2 SVGAGI. The V and J ends lost 6 bases and 1 base respectively, with 12 bases between them. CDR3 length: 14 residues.

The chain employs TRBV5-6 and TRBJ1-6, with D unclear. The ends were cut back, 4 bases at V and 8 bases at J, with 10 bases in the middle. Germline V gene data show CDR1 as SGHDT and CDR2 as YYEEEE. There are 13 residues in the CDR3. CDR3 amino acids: CASSPGRYSPLHF. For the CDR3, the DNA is TGTGCCAGCAGCCCGGGCCGATATTCACCCCTCCACTTT.

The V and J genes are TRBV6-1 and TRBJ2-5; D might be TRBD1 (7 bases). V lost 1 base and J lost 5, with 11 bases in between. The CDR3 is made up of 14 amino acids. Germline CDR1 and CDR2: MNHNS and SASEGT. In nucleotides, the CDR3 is TGTGCCAGCAGTGAAGAACCAGGGGGGGAGACCCAGTACTTC. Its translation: CASSEEPGGETQYF.